A selection of T cell receptor beta chains follows, all from one sample in a study of T cell responses to AZD1222 COVID-19 vaccine. The data were produced by immunoSEQ multiplex PCR, yet TCRdb's version contains in-frame clones alone and is incomplete. The table lists 98,000 or so clones, about 90% of them singletons, with more than 15% in the top ten. Sequencing was performed on peripheral blood, taken 28 days after the second AZD1222 dose. These TCRs come from an adult who received the AZD1222 COVID-19 vaccine. The CDR3 runs from the conserved cysteine through the conserved F or W. D genes are given only for firm matches. Clone size is not always given. Where it is, it says once, few, many or a class for expanded clones.

d_gene	abundance	j_gene	v_gene	CDR3aa	CDR3nt
TRBD2	-	TRBJ2-1	TRBV3-1/TRBV3-2	CASSQPSGSSYNEQFF	TGTGCCAGCAGCCAGCCTAGCGGGAGTTCCTACAATGAGCAGTTCTTC
-	-	TRBJ1-5	TRBV7-9	CASSHEGDNQPQHF	TGTGCCAGCAGCCATGAGGGCGATAATCAGCCCCAGCATTTT
TRBD1	-	TRBJ2-1	TRBV27	CASSSWDRDNEQFF	TGTGCCAGCAGTTCTTGGGACAGGGATAATGAGCAGTTCTTC
-	-	TRBJ1-1	TRBV10-3	CAISGEQGVEAFF	TGTGCCATCAGCGGGGAACAGGGAGTAGAAGCTTTCTTT
-	once	TRBJ1-2	TRBV12-2	CASRLEGFEAIGYTF	TGTGCAAGTCGCTTAGAAGGATTTGAGGCAATAGGCTACACCTTC
-	-	TRBJ2-5	TRBV12-3/TRBV12-4	CASSFGGETQYF	TGTGCCAGCAGTTTTGGTGGAGAGACCCAGTACTTC
-	-	TRBJ1-1	TRBV5-1	CASSLDPDRGEAFF	TGCGCCAGCAGCTTGGACCCCGACAGAGGGGAAGCTTTCTTT
-	-	TRBJ1-5	TRBV2	CASSEGLGQPQHF	TGTGCCAGCAGTGAAGGACTGGGTCAGCCCCAGCATTTT
-	-	TRBJ1-2	TRBV30	CAWSIRSYGYTF	TGTGCCTGGAGTATTCGGAGCTATGGCTACACCTTC
TRBD1	-	TRBJ1-2	TRBV7-9	CASSTDRGNYGYTF	TGTGCCAGCAGCACGGACAGGGGGAACTATGGCTACACCTTC
-	-	TRBJ2-2	TRBV15	CATSREGVLMAGELFF	TGTGCCACCAGCAGAGAAGGGGTCTTAATGGCCGGGGAGCTGTTTTTT
-	-	TRBJ1-2	TRBV15	CATSRDLTSYGYTF	TGTGCCACCAGCAGAGACTTAACAAGCTATGGCTACACCTTC
-	-	TRBJ1-1	TRBV18	CASSLGAYGTEAFF	TGTGCCAGCTCACTTGGGGCTTACGGCACTGAAGCTTTCTTT